These 14 T cell receptor beta chains were all obtained from the same sample, sequenced in a study of CD8 T cells in Susac syndrome. With random hexamers, reverse transcription was performed on about 0.5 to 1 ug of RNA. TCRdb reanalysed the immunoSEQ multiplex PCR reads using MiXCR and keeps one entry per CDR3 protein. The sample consists of around 150,000 distinct CDR3 sequences, around 96% of them appearing once. Sample: CD4+ T cells from PBMCs. The receptors derive from a human donor with multiple sclerosis.

This rearrangement joins TRBV28 to TRBJ2-4; D is undetermined. Germline assignment: CDR1 MDHEN and CDR2 SYDVKM. The ends were cut back, 2 bases at V and 0 bases at J, with 8 bases in the middle. This CDR3 contains 15 residues. CDR3 protein: CASSLPTAAKNIQYF. The CDR3 bases are TGTGCCAGCAGTTTACCTACAGCAGCCAAAAACATTCAGTACTTC.

DNA for the CDR3: TGTGCCAGCAGTAATACGGACAGGGGTCGACACAATGAGCAGTTCTTC. Protein: CASSNTDRGRHNEQFF. The chain carries TRBV27 and TRBJ2-1, with TRBD1 identical over 9 bases. V lost 5 bases to trimming and J lost 5 bases; unmatched junction nucleotides: 10. The CDR3 is 16 amino acids. CDR1 MNHEY and CDR2 SMNVEV come from the germline V gene (reference sequence).

The chain has TRBV6-2 or TRBV6-3 and TRBJ2-7; 7 bases map to TRBD1. There are 15 residues in the CDR3. Germline CDR1 is MNHEY and CDR2 is SVGEGT. V dropped 2 bases and J dropped 2; count of bases not matched to a gene: 6. The CDR3 here is CASSYGDSATYEQYF. DNA for the CDR3: TGTGCCAGCAGTTACGGGGACAGTGCTACCTACGAGCAGTACTTC.

The genes are TRBV20-1 and TRBJ2-1; possible D gene TRBD1, 5 bases. The V gene lost 6 bases and the J gene lost 1 base, with 10 bases spanning the gap. The germline gives CDR1 DFQATT, CDR2 SNEGSKA (reference sequence). The CDR3 sequence is 13 residues long. CDR3 sequence (DNA): TGCAGTGCAGACTCAGGGTCCTACAATGAGCAGTTCTTC. Translating gives CSADSGSYNEQFF.

The V call is TRBV3-1, the J call TRBJ1-2; no clear D. CDR3 length equals 13 residues. Trimming removed 4 bases at V and 4 bases at J, with 10 bases between. Per germline, CDR1 LGHDT and CDR2 YNNKEL (reference sequence). CDR3 loop: CASSLGPSYGYTF. The CDR3 DNA reads as TGTGCCAGCAGCCTCGGACCATCCTATGGCTACACCTTC.

This rearrangement joins TRBV5-6 to TRBJ2-5; 7 positions agree with TRBD1. Germline loops: CDR1 SGHDT, CDR2 YYEEEE. Unmatched junction bases numbered 5, after V lost 4 bases and J lost 5 bases. This CDR3 is built from 13 residues. The CDR3 sequence: CASSMTGPETQYF. The CDR3 region has the DNA TGTGCCAGCAGCATGACAGGGCCGGAGACCCAGTACTTC.

V usage is TRBV24-1 and J usage is TRBJ1-2, with 10 bases aligning to TRBD1. After removal of 5 bases from V and 5 bases from J, the junction contained 7 bases not matched to a gene. The CDR3 has 15 amino acids. Germline loops: CDR1 KGHDR, CDR2 SFDVKD. The CDR3 coding sequence is TGTGCCACCAGTGCCGGGACAGGGGAAATTTATGGCTACACCTTC. This codes for CATSAGTGEIYGYTF.

This chain connects TRBV6-1 to TRBJ2-7, with no clear D. V gave up 5 bases and J gave up 2 bases, with 16 bases separating them. Germline V gives CDR1 MNHNS, CDR2 SASEGT. This CDR3 spans 15 amino acids. Here the CDR3 reads CASSPQGTAPYEQYF. CDR3 nucleotides: TGTGCCAGCAGTCCCCAAGGAACAGCCCCCTACGAGCAGTACTTC.

The J gene is TRBJ1-2, the V gene TRBV5-1; D is possibly TRBD1 (6 bases). The germline V gene encodes CDR1 SGHRS and CDR2 YFSETQ. This CDR3 is built from 13 residues. Trimming took 3 bases from V and 7 from J, leaving 13 bases between them. The CDR3 sequence: CASSSLGQFGYTF. Here the CDR3 DNA reads TGCGCCAGCAGCTCGCTTGGACAGTTTGGCTACACCTTC.

The chain is built from TRBV7-9 and TRBJ1-6; the match to TRBD1 covers 9 bases. J gave up 10 bases and V 5 bases, and 6 bases lay outside the gene matches. Germline V gene lookup returns CDR1 SEHNR and CDR2 FQNEAQ (reference sequence). This CDR3 spans 14 amino acids. The CDR3 region is CASSRDRAESPLHF. Here the CDR3 DNA reads TGTGCCAGCAGCCGGGACAGGGCGGAATCACCCCTCCACTTT.

This clonotype was observed a few times. The chain links TRBV29-1 to TRBJ2-7; the match to TRBD2 covers 10 bases. From germline, CDR1 is SQVTM and CDR2 ANQGSEA. Germline trimming cut 7 bases from V and 2 bases from J; bases unmatched to any gene: 5. CDR3 length: 13 residues. CDR3 in DNA: TGCAGCGCTAGAGCGGGAGGGGCCTACGAGCAGTACTTC. As protein: CSARAGGAYEQYF.

The chain combines TRBV27 with TRBJ2-1, with D possibly called TRBD1 or TRBD2 (5 bases each). The germline V gene encodes CDR1 MNHEY and CDR2 SMNVEV (reference sequence). V lost 0 bases and J 3 bases, leaving 15 bases between the germline ends. The CDR3 length is 17 residues. CDR3 protein: CASSLSGVGRGYNEQFF. DNA of the CDR3: TGTGCCAGCAGTTTATCGGGGGTGGGTAGGGGCTACAATGAGCAGTTCTTC.

The chain couples TRBV2 to TRBJ2-4; tentatively, D is TRBD1 (5 bases). Trimming took 5 bases from V and 0 from J, leaving 14 bases between them. Germline values: CDR1 SNHLY, CDR2 FYNNEI. The CDR3 contains 16 residues. CDR3 residues: CASSPLQALAKNIQYF. The CDR3 bases are TGTGCCAGCAGTCCACTACAGGCGCTAGCCAAAAACATTCAGTACTTC.

This clonotype was observed once. This rearrangement joins TRBV24-1 to TRBJ2-3; D is undetermined. V gave up 0 bases and J gave up 8 bases, with 11 bases separating them. Per germline, CDR1 KGHDR and CDR2 SFDVKD. The CDR3 contains 14 residues. The CDR3 here is CATSDLQEGVTQYF. DNA for the CDR3: TGTGCCACCAGTGATTTGCAAGAAGGAGTTACGCAGTATTTT.